A selection of T cell receptor beta chains follows, all from one sample in a study of T-cell memory formation after mild COVID-19. MiXCR was run by TCRdb on the 5' RACE reads, yielding one entry per CDR3 protein. Found here are about 180,000 distinct CDR3 sequences, roughly 20% of them singletons; the top ten hold more than 3%. The sample taken for sequencing was PBMCs or a T cell subset sorted from them (not recorded which). The receptors come from a man aged 18 to 29 who had mild COVID-19 (a few samples of this study predate the infection). Cell type and time point are not known. Each CDR3 is given with its conserved first and last residue. D genes are given only for firm matches. Not every row has a clone size; where given, it reads once, few, many or a size class.

d_call	v_call	clone_size	cdr3_length	j_call	cdr3_aa	cdr3_nt
.	TRBV5-1	.	14	TRBJ2-5	CASSLGEAHQTQYF	TGCGCCAGCAGCTTGGGGGAGGCCCACCAGACCCAGTACTTC
TRBD2	TRBV29-1	once	18	TRBJ2-1	CSVEDRGAGPRTYNEQFF	TGCAGCGTTGAAGATAGGGGAGCGGGACCCCGGACCTACAATGAGCAGTTCTTC
.	TRBV12-3/TRBV12-4	few	13	TRBJ1-1	CASSGEGSTEAFF	TGTGCCAGCAGCGGGGAGGGGAGCACTGAAGCTTTCTTT
TRBD1	TRBV18	.	16	TRBJ1-6	CASSPSGTGYRSPLHF	TGTGCCAGCTCACCTTCCGGGACAGGGTACCGATCACCCCTCCACTTT
.	TRBV5-1	few	13	TRBJ1-6	CASSLKSDSPLHF	TGCGCCAGCAGCTTGAAATCCGATTCACCCCTCCACTTT
.	TRBV4-3	few	18	TRBJ1-4	CASSRQSHHTVTNEKLFF	TGCGCCAGCAGCCGGCAGTCCCACCACACCGTAACTAATGAAAAACTGTTTTTT
TRBD1	TRBV6-5	.	15	TRBJ1-3	CASSLGQFSGNTIYF	TGTGCCAGCAGCTTGGGACAGTTCTCTGGAAACACCATATATTTT
TRBD2	TRBV5-1	.	13	TRBJ2-7	CASSGQRGNEQYF	TGCGCCAGCAGTGGGCAGCGGGGGAACGAGCAGTACTTC
.	TRBV5-1	.	15	TRBJ1-3	CASSLGVLDLYTIYF	TGCGCCAGCAGCCTTGGTGTACTAGATCTATACACCATATATTTT
TRBD2	TRBV7-3	.	16	TRBJ2-3	CASSRSSGEGTDTQYF	TGTGCCAGCAGCCGATCTAGCGGGGAAGGCACAGATACGCAGTATTTT
.	TRBV4-3	.	14	TRBJ2-4	CASSQGVGENIQYF	TGCGCCAGCAGCCAAGGGGTGGGGGAAAACATTCAGTACTTC
.	TRBV5-1	.	14	TRBJ1-2	CASQDSPLDYGYTF	TGCGCCAGCCAGGACAGCCCGCTAGACTATGGCTACACCTTC
.	TRBV18	once	14	TRBJ1-1	CASSPRERATEAFF	TGTGCCAGCTCACCTCGGGAGAGGGCAACTGAAGCTTTCTTT
TRBD1	TRBV3-1	.	13	TRBJ2-3	CASSQDLDRRQYF	TGTGCCAGCAGCCAAGATCTGGACAGGAGGCAGTATTTT
.	TRBV4-3	.	16	TRBJ2-3	CASSQDFVRGRDTQYF	TGCGCCAGCAGCCAAGATTTCGTCCGGGGGCGAGATACGCAGTATTTT
.	TRBV20-1	few	14	TRBJ2-7	CSASVPGLSYEQYF	TGCAGTGCTAGCGTCCCGGGACTCTCCTACGAGCAGTACTTC
.	TRBV24-1	many	13	TRBJ2-3	CATSRPVADTQYF	TGTGCCACCAGTAGACCCGTCGCGGATACGCAGTATTTT
TRBD2	TRBV5-1	many	15	TRBJ2-1	CASTHGPGGGNEQFF	TGCGCCAGCACCCACGGCCCGGGGGGGGGTAATGAGCAGTTCTTC
.	TRBV5-1	few	15	TRBJ2-2	CASSLWAENTGELFF	TGCGCCAGCAGCTTGTGGGCAGAGAACACCGGGGAGCTGTTTTTT